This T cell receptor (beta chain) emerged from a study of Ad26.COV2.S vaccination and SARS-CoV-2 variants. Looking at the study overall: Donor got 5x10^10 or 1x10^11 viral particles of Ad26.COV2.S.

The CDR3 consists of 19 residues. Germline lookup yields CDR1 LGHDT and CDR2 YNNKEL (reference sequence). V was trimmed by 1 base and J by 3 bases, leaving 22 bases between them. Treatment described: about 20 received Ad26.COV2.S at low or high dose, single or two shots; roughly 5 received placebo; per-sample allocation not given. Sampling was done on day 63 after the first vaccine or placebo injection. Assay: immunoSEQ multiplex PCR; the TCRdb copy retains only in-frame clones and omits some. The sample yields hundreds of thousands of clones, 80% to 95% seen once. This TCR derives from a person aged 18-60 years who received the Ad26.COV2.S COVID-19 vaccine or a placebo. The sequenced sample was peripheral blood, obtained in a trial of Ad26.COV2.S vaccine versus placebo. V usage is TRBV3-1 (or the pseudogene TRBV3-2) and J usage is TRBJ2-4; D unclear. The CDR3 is CASSQVRRPAPLRKNIQYF. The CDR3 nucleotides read TGTGCCAGCAGCCAAGTACGGCGCCCCGCGCCCCTCCGCAAAAACATTCAGTACTTC.